The sequence of this TCR beta chain was determined in a study of blood T cell repertoires in COVID-19. As for the study in general: Italy, Spain and the United States were the sources of the convalescent and acute COVID-19 samples.

Authors' analysis steps: Counts of nucleated cells, estimated from reference gene primer amplification, were obtained. The method was immunoSEQ multiplex PCR; TCRdb's version includes in-frame clones alone and lacks a portion of them. V and J calls and clone size are those listed in that table; D and trimming were worked out from the DNA. The data show about 140,000 clones, 80% to 90% seen once. The V segment lost 6 bases and the J segment 8 bases; nucleotides outside the gene matches: 4. The CDR3 is made up of 12 amino acids. Germline loops: CDR1 MNHEY, CDR2 SVGAGI. The chain combines TRBV6-5 with TRBJ1-1; 9 bases are shared with TRBD1. This receptor was obtained from a woman aged 55-75 years with acute or convalescent COVID-19. Source material: peripheral blood. As DNA, the CDR3 is TGTGCCAGCAGGACCGACAGGGGGGAAGCTTTCTTT. As protein: CASRTDRGEAFF.